A single sample is the source of the 7 T cell receptor beta chains below, sequenced in a study of human T cells and chemical hapten exposure. TCRdb itself ran the RACE reads through MiXCR, one entry per CDR3 protein. This sample carries 85,000 to 100,000 distinct CDR3 sequences, roughly a quarter of them seen once, and the ten largest clones take 10%. Time point denoted: patch test 3, about 24 weeks after DPC sensitization. The sample's treatment: therapeutic diphenylcyclopropenone sensitization with weekly scalp DPC. Sequenced material: whole blood, taken in connection with sensitization to the hapten diphenylcyclopropenone (DPC). These receptors were collected from a man aged 40-50 years with alopecia areata. Some clones in this sample may be carry-over from other donors' samples.

The chain recombines TRBV15 with TRBJ2-7, with 12 nucleotides matching TRBD2. Germline V lookup: CDR1 LNHNV, CDR2 YYDKDF (reference sequence). V trimming: 0 bases; J trimming: 3 bases; junction bases outside the gene matches: 3. There are 16 residues in the CDR3. The CDR3 sequence: CATSRDRTSGIYEQYF. The CDR3 bases are TGTGCCACCAGCAGAGATCGGACTAGCGGGATCTACGAGCAGTACTTC.

This clonotype was seen more than once but under ten times. The V gene is TRBV6-6, the J gene TRBJ1-2; TRBD1 aligns across 9 bases. The CDR3 extends over 15 amino acids. V trimming: 2 bases; J trimming: 4 bases; junction bases outside the gene matches: 5. Germline CDR1 reads MNHNY; CDR2 reads SVGAGI (reference sequence). CDR3: CASSYGQGRGYGYTF. The CDR3 DNA reads as TGTGCCAGCAGTTACGGACAGGGGAGGGGCTATGGCTACACCTTC.

V and J are TRBV12-3 or TRBV12-4 and TRBJ1-3; D perhaps matches TRBD1 (5 bases). Trimming shortened V by 3 bases and J by 4 bases, and 10 bases separated the two germline ends. There are 14 residues in the CDR3. CDR3 DNA: TGTGCCAGCAGTTTCTCGAGGGGCGGAAACACCATATATTTT. Its protein is CASSFSRGGNTIYF.

With regard to this clonotype: A junction end diverges from the germline sequence, so it may reflect a read error. The CDR3 is CSAGVGYGDTF. The CDR3 DNA is TGCAGTGCTGGTGTGGGATATGGCGACACCTTC. This sequence joins TRBV20-1 and TRBJ1-2; D is unclear. Germline CDR1 and CDR2: DFQATT and SNEGSKA (reference sequence). The CDR3 is made up of 11 amino acids.

The chain links TRBV20-1 to TRBJ2-7; D perhaps matches TRBD2 (5 bases). The CDR3 consists of 14 residues. V was shortened by 0 bases and J by 2 bases, with 11 bases between the two germline ends. Germline lookup yields CDR1 DFQATT and CDR2 SNEGSKA (reference sequence). CDR3 protein: CSARDGGSPYEQYF. CDR3 nucleotides: TGCAGTGCTAGAGACGGAGGTTCCCCCTACGAGCAGTACTTC.

V gene TRBV10-3 combines with J gene TRBJ2-1; possible D gene TRBD2, 5 bases. The germline V gene encodes CDR1 ENHRY and CDR2 SYGVKD. V was cut by 4 bases and J by 9 bases, with 13 bases left in between. The CDR3 totals 13 residues. CDR3 in amino acids: CAISGPGRGEQFF. The CDR3 DNA reads TGTGCCATCAGTGGCCCCGGCCGGGGTGAGCAGTTCTTC.

The chain couples TRBV5-1 to TRBJ1-6; 8 bases are a match to TRBD1. J was trimmed by 9 bases and V by 4 bases; bases with no gene match: 6. Germline values: CDR1 SGHRS, CDR2 YFSETQ. The CDR3 consists of 14 residues. The CDR3: CASSRDRGGSPLHF. Here the CDR3 DNA reads TGCGCCAGCAGCAGAGACAGGGGAGGTTCACCCCTCCACTTT.